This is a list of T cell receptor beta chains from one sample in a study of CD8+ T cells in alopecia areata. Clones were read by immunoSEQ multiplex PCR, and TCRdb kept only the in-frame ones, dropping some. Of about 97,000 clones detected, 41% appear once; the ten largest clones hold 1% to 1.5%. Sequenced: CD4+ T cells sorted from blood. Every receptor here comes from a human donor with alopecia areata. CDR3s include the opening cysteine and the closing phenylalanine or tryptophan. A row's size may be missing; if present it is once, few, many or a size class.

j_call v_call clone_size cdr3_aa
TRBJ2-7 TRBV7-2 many CASSSDRQQYF
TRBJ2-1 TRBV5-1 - CASSGLAGSGGRNEQFF
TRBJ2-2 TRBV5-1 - CASRYPKQGPEELFF
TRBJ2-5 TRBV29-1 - CSVGVGRSQETQYF
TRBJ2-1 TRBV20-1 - CSASRGEQFF
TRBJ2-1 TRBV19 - CASSFSGQPYNEQFF
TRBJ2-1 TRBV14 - CASSQDKGALLNEQFF
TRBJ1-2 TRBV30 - CAWSNTRPSGYGYTF
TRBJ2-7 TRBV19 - CASSIGSSSGSPYEQYF
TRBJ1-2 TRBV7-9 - CASSLLDRLYGYTF
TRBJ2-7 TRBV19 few CASRRQTYSYEQYF
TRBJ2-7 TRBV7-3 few CASSAGGTGEQYF
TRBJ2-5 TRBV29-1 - CSVEVLRGQGGGETQYF
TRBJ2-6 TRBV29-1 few CSVGPSGRSNSGANVLTF
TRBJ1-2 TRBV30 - CAWSEGVYGYTF
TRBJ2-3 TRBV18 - CASSPITDTQYF
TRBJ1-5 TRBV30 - CAWSGRLGNQPQHF
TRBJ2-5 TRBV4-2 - CASSQSTTQETQYF
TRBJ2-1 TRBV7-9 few CASSTKDTDYNEQFF
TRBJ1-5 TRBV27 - CASSLINGNQPQHF
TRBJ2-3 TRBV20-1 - CSARGTDTQYF
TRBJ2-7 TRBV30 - CAWSDSRGLVYEQYF
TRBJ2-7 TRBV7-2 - CASSLGRNSYEQYF
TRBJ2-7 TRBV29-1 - CSVGYTGYEQYF